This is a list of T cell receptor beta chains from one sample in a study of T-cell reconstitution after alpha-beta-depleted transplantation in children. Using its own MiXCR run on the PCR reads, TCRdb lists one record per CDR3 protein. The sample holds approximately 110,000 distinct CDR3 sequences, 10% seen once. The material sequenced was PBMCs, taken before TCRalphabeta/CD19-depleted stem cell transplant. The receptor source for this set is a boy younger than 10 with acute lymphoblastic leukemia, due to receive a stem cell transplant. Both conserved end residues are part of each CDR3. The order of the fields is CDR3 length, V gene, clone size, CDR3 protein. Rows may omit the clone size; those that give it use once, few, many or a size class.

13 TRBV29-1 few CSVVGLAGDEQFF
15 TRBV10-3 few CAIRDREGPYNEQFF
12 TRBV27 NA CASISPSNEQYF
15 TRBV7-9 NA CASSSFSSDTGELFF
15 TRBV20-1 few CSARARLAGQGEQFF
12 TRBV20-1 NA CSVEGANTEAFF
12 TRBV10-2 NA CASSEVVQPQHF
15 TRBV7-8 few CASSFGGLRQETQYF
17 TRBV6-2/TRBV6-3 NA CASSYSPLRGGTGELFF
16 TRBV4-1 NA CASSQGTAYSGNTIYF
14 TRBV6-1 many CATLLAGGPGELFF
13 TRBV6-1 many CASRESISYEQYF
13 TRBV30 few CAWSLTATYGYTF
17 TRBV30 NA CAWRRRDRGLFTGELFF
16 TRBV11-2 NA CASSPEGSRVNEKLFF
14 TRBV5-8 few CASSRGQGWTEAFF
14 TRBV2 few CASSSKRDKDEQFF
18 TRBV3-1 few CASSQRKVGIAGYNEQFF
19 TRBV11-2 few CASSLVWLAGVGSTDTQYF
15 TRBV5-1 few CASSSVVVESGEQYF
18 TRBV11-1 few CASSSPVQGGSGANVLTF
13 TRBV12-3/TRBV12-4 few CASSLVTSETQYF
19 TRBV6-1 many CASRRGSTASLSGANVLTF
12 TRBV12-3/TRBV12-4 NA CASSFGVTEAFF
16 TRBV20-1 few CSAWIGTSGGTYEQYF
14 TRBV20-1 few CSARAGGRVYEQFF
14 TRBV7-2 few CASSLGTSGLPQFF
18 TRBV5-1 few CASSLAPGGPSGANVLTF
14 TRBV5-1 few CASSFPVAGSEQYF
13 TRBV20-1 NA CSASRYNQETQYF
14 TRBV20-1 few CSADKAGVGHEQYF
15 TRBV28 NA CASSLPRDPQETQYF
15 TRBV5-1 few CASSSPFAGKYEQYF
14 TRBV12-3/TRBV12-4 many CASSGQGALAAQYF
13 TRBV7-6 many CASSSGDQSPLHF
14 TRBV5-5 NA CASSLEVGGRAQYF
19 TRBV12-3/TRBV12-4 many CASSLDSLALTSSYNEQFF
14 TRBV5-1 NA CASRWDNRVTEAFF
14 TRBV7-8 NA CASSQARSNQPQHF
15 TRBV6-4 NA CASSDRTGGVDTQYF
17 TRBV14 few CASSQGRAVSGANVLTF
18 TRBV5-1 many CASSSRAGTGNNTGELFF
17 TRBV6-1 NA CASSKSPGTSPYNEQFF
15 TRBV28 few CASSSTDYSNQPQHF
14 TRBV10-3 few CAIRPGLAGVGEFF
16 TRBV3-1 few CASSQVAGPSGNTIYF
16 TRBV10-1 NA CASSHSGLAGSNEQFF
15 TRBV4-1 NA CASSQIGQGQYEQYF
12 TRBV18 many CASSRWEETQYF
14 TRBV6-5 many CASSSGQGGDGYTF